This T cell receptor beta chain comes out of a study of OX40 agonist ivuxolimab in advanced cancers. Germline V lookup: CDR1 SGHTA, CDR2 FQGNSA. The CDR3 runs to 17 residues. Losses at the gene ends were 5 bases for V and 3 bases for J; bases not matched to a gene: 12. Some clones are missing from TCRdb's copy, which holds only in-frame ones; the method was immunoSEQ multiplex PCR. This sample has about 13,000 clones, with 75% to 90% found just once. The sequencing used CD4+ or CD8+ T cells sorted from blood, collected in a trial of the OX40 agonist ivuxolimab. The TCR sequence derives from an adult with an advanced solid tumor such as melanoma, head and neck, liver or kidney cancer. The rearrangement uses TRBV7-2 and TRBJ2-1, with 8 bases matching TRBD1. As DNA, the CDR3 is TGTGCCAGCAGCGACCAGGGATGGACAGGGTTCTACAATGAGCAGTTCTTC. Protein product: CASSDQGWTGFYNEQFF.